This T cell receptor (beta chain) was found in a study of cytomegalovirus exposure and HLA in healthy donors. Points from the study as a whole: It was reported that TCR beta sequences correctly inferred the HLA-A and HLA-B alleles for most subjects. In a later analysis, HLA-associated TCR beta chains were more clonally expanded than equally common others. High sensitivity and specificity were reportedly achieved when the classifier diagnosed cytomegalovirus status.

A multiplex PCR was run with 60 Vbeta primers and 13 Jbeta primers. TCRdb's copy holds only in-frame clones and misses some; the assay was immunoSEQ multiplex PCR. This sample yields some 120,000 clones, of which about four fifths are seen a single time; about 8.3% belongs to the top ten. V trimming: 2 bases; J trimming: 0 bases; junction bases outside the gene matches: 4. This CDR3 has 16 amino acids. Germline assignment: CDR1 SEHNR and CDR2 FQNEAQ (reference sequence). As to this clone: What it recognizes is unknown.

The TCR was taken from a woman aged 45-65 years in good health and CMV-seropositive. The sequencing sample was made of PBMCs. The V gene is TRBV7-9, the J gene TRBJ2-7; the match to TRBD1 covers 10 bases. Here the CDR3 reads CASSLSRTGGSYEQYF. DNA of the CDR3: TGTGCCAGCAGCTTATCTCGGACAGGGGGCTCCTACGAGCAGTACTTC.